The clone carrying this TCR beta chain was observed once. The antigen remains undetermined. The V gene end was trimmed by 4 bases and the J gene end by 8 bases; junction bases not matched to a gene: 6. This CDR3 has 14 residues. In germline, CDR1 is MNHNS, CDR2 SASEGT. The data are from a study of blood T cells in healthy people across ages. Whole-study findings and limits: Naive T cell percentage strongly correlated with TCR beta diversity.

The use of a sample-barcoded 5' primer and a J-beta primer mix characterized a second PCR of roughly 6 to 11 cycles. Each cDNA molecule received a tag from a template-switch adaptor that had 12 random nucleotides. Every sample returned 2.5 million or more CDR3-containing paired-end reads. TCRdb reanalysed the 5' RACE reads using MiXCR and keeps one entry per CDR3 protein. The sample lists about 1.1 million distinct CDR3 sequences, 35% to 40% occurring once. The sequence was obtained from a man younger than 35 in good health. This chain uses TRBV6-1 with TRBJ2-1, with 9 bases matching TRBD2. The specimen sequenced was blood. CDR3 nucleotide sequence: TGTGCCAGCAGTGTTGCGGGGGGGCAGTATGAGCAGTTCTTC. Protein sequence: CASSVAGGQYEQFF.